What follows are 8 T cell receptor beta chains derived from one specimen sequenced in a study of T cells after yellow fever vaccination. TCRdb itself ran the 5' RACE reads through MiXCR, one entry per CDR3 protein. The table has about 300,000 distinct CDR3 sequences, 8.5% to 10% seen once. The source was CD4+ T cells sorted from PBMCs, collected 5 days after the yellow fever booster vaccination. The receptor source for this set is a man aged 18 to 30 who received the YFV17D yellow fever vaccine.

V gene TRBV15 combines with J gene TRBJ1-1, with TRBD1 matching 7 bases. CDR1 is LNHNV, CDR2 YYDKDF, per germline (reference sequence). After removal of 9 bases from V and 0 bases from J, the junction contained 4 bases not matched to a gene. This CDR3 spans 13 amino acids. DNA for the CDR3: TGTGCCACAACGGGACAGATGAACACTGAAGCTTTCTTT. Translated, it gives CATTGQMNTEAFF.

This clonotype was counted between two and nine times. This sequence joins TRBV4-1 and TRBJ2-5; D not resolved. V lost 0 bases and J 5 bases, leaving 10 bases between the germline ends. The CDR3 consists of 14 residues. The V gene's germline CDR1 is MGHRA and CDR2 YSYEKL. CDR3 amino acids: CASSQDPTRETQYF. The CDR3 DNA reads as TGCGCCAGCAGCCAAGACCCCACCCGGGAGACCCAGTACTTC.

The rearrangement links TRBV10-3 to TRBJ2-7, with TRBD1 matching over 7 bases. J gave up 7 bases and V 4 bases, and 7 bases lay outside the gene matches. This CDR3 region has 13 residues. Germline assignment: CDR1 ENHRY and CDR2 SYGVKD. The CDR3 nucleotides are TGTGCCATCAGTGCTGACAGGGTAGGGGAGCAGTACGTC. This translates into CAISADRVGEQYV.

This clonotype was found many times. The genes are TRBV6-2 or TRBV6-3 and TRBJ1-1; D gene uncertain. The V end lost 6 bases, the J end lost 9 bases, and 17 bases lay between the germline ends. CDR1 MNHEY and CDR2 SVGEGT come from the germline V gene. CDR3 length equals 13 residues. The DNA for the CDR3 is TGTGCCAGCAGCAAAGGCCCCAGAACCCAAGCTTTCTTT. It specifies CASSKGPRTQAFF.

V usage is TRBV11-2 and J usage is TRBJ1-5; tentative D call: TRBD1 (6 bases). Trimming removed 5 bases from V and 6 bases from J, with 11 bases in between. Germline V gives CDR1 SGHAT, CDR2 FQNNGV. The CDR3 extends over 13 amino acids. CDR3 nucleotide sequence: TGTGCCAGCAGCCGGACAGAGGGTCAGCCCCAGCATTTT. Residues: CASSRTEGQPQHF.

This clonotype was found a few times. The chain employs TRBV7-9 and TRBJ1-4; the D is unclear. This CDR3 comprises 14 residues. CDR1 and CDR2 from the germline V gene are SEHNR and FQNEAQ (reference sequence). Trimming stripped 6 bases from V and 8 bases from J, with 16 bases between. CDR3 DNA sequence: TGTGCCAGCAGGGACCCCCCGGGATACGAAAAACTGTTTTTT. Its translation: CASRDPPGYEKLFF.

The rearrangement links TRBV12-3 or TRBV12-4 to TRBJ2-1, with TRBD2 identical over 10 bases. The CDR3 contains 15 residues. Unmatched junction bases numbered 4, after V lost 5 bases and J lost 3 bases. CDR3 nucleotides: TGTGCCAGCAGTCTTAGCGGGGGGTACTACAATGAGCAGTTCTTC. This sequence encodes CASSLSGGYYNEQFF.

This clonotype has a handful of counts. J is TRBJ2-7 and V is TRBV2, with 8 bases aligning to TRBD1. The CDR3 runs to 14 residues. Per the germline V gene, CDR1 is SNHLY and CDR2 is FYNNEI. The V gene end was trimmed by 4 bases and the J gene end by 5 bases; junction bases not matched to a gene: 7. CDR3 nucleotides: TGTGCCAGCAGTGGCCTAGCAGGGGGCCACGAGCAGTACTTC. Its protein is CASSGLAGGHEQYF.